This TCR beta chain was retrieved from a study of chemoradiotherapy in HPV16-positive cancers. The wider study: A couple of HPV16-positive patients' cells yielded candidate HPV-specific clones and common motifs.

Sequenced by immunoSEQ multiplex PCR; TCRdb stores in-frame clones only, minus some. The sample has roughly 28,000 clones; approximately 80% are singletons. Study-level points and caveats: Candidate HPV-specific clones and E7-related TCR motifs grew in tumor during treatment. In HPV16-positive patients, HPV-responsive T-cell expansion tracked better recurrence-free survival.

Samples were taken several times over chemoradiotherapy. This clone was seen once. The antigen remains unidentified. The germline gives CDR1 SGHRS, CDR2 YFSETQ. V was pared by 2 bases and J by 0 bases, with 8 bases between. This CDR3 comprises 14 residues. The chain couples TRBV5-1 to TRBJ1-1; D remains ambiguous. Sample: blood, taken from a patient who underwent chemoradiotherapy. This receptor was identified in a human donor with HPV-associated anogenital cancer. In DNA, the CDR3 is TGCGCCAGCAGCTTAGACGGGATGAACACTGAAGCTTTCTTT. It codes for CASSLDGMNTEAFF. Drawing the rest from reference TRBV5-1 and TRBJ1-1, the complete variable domain is KAGVTQTPRYLIKTRGQQVTLSCSPISGHRSVSWYQQTPGQGLQFLFEYFSETQRNKGNFPGRFSGRQFSNSRSEMNVSTLELGDSALYLCASSLDGMNTEAFFGQGTRLTVV.